These T cell receptor beta chains were read from a single sample in a study of blood T cell repertoires in COVID-19. TCRdb keeps only in-frame clones here, not all; method: immunoSEQ multiplex PCR. The table lists around 250,000 clones, approximately 89% of them singletons. Sequencing was performed on peripheral blood. The receptors derive from a woman aged 40 to 55 who had recovered from COVID-19. The CDR3 runs from the conserved cysteine through the conserved F or W. D genes are given only for firm matches. Clone size appears in some rows only: once, few, many, or a class for an expanded clone.

v_gene,j_gene,abundance,d_gene,CDR3aa,CDR3nt
TRBV30,TRBJ2-1,.,TRBD2,CAWSVRLLAGAYNEQFF,TGTGCCTGGAGTGTCCGGCTATTAGCGGGGGCCTACAATGAGCAGTTCTTC
TRBV5-6,TRBJ2-2,.,.,CASSLGDTGELFF,TGTGCCAGCAGCTTAGGAGACACCGGGGAGCTGTTTTTT
TRBV19,TRBJ2-5,.,.,CASSEAETQYF,TGTGCCAGTAGCGAGGCCGAGACCCAGTACTTC
TRBV5-1,TRBJ2-1,.,.,CASSRETGSRAPEFF,TGCGCCAGCAGTCGGGAGACAGGGTCGCGAGCCCCGGAGTTCTTC
TRBV6-6,TRBJ1-1,.,.,CASGREATEAFF,TGTGCCAGCGGTCGGGAGGCCACTGAAGCTTTCTTT
TRBV3-1/TRBV3-2,TRBJ2-1,.,TRBD2,CASSQRSGTSPYNEQFF,TGTGCCAGCAGCCAAAGATCCGGGACTAGCCCCTACAATGAGCAGTTCTTC
TRBV14,TRBJ1-2,.,.,CASSQTTGGYTF,TGTGCCAGCAGCCAGACGACAGGCGGCTACACCTTC
TRBV9,TRBJ1-1,.,.,CASSAVQANTEAFF,TGTGCCAGCAGCGCAGTACAGGCGAACACTGAAGCTTTCTTT
TRBV3-1/TRBV3-2,TRBJ1-6,once,.,CASSQDSGSLGSPLHF,TGTGCCAGCAGCCAAGATTCAGGGTCGCTCGGGTCACCCCTCCACTTT
TRBV7-2,TRBJ2-3,once,TRBD2,CASSLGLAGVDTQYF,TGTGCCAGCAGCCTTGGACTAGCGGGAGTGGATACGCAGTATTTT
TRBV11-2,TRBJ2-3,.,TRBD2,CASNLAGATPDTQYF,TGTGCCAGCAACCTAGCGGGGGCTACGCCAGATACGCAGTATTTT
TRBV19,TRBJ1-1,once,.,CASSIEGVNTEAFF,TGTGCCAGTAGTATCGAAGGAGTCAACACTGAAGCTTTCTTT
TRBV19,TRBJ1-1,.,.,CASSPTLDTEAFF,TGTGCCAGTAGTCCTACGCTGGACACTGAAGCTTTCTTT
TRBV9,TRBJ2-7,.,TRBD2,CASSVTSGGEEQYF,TGTGCCAGCAGCGTAACTAGCGGGGGTGAAGAGCAGTACTTC
TRBV7-3,TRBJ2-7,.,.,CASSLERESYEQYF,TGTGCCAGCAGCTTGGAGCGAGAATCCTACGAGCAGTACTTC
TRBV11-3,TRBJ1-1,once,TRBD1,CASSLLTGLRWNTEAFF,TGTGCCAGCAGCTTACTGACAGGGTTAAGGTGGAACACTGAAGCTTTCTTT
TRBV5-1,TRBJ2-3,.,TRBD1,CASSLEAGGNTDTQYF,TGCGCCAGCAGCTTGGAAGCAGGGGGTAACACAGATACGCAGTATTTT
TRBV9,TRBJ2-7,.,TRBD1,CASSADYRGSYEQYF,TGTGCCAGCAGCGCAGATTACAGGGGTTCCTACGAGCAGTACTTC
TRBV18,TRBJ1-2,.,.,CASSPNLRGGNYGYTF,TGTGCCAGCTCACCAAATCTTAGGGGTGGGAACTATGGCTACACCTTC
TRBV18,TRBJ2-2,.,TRBD1,CASSPLSRGLGELFF,TGTGCCAGCTCACCACTATCCAGGGGGCTCGGGGAGCTGTTTTTT
TRBV28,TRBJ2-7,.,.,CASTSTADPYEQYF,TGTGCCAGCACCTCGACAGCAGACCCTTACGAGCAGTACTTC
TRBV5-6,TRBJ2-1,.,TRBD2,CASSKSGRFYNEQFF,TGTGCCAGCAGCAAAAGCGGGAGGTTTTACAATGAGCAGTTCTTC
TRBV5-1,TRBJ1-4,.,.,CASSIGSQTEKLFF,TGCGCCAGCAGCATCGGGTCTCAAACCGAAAAACTGTTTTTT
TRBV30,TRBJ1-5,.,TRBD1,CAWGTGALFPQHF,TGTGCCTGGGGGACAGGGGCCCTATTCCCCCAGCATTTT
TRBV3-1/TRBV3-2,TRBJ2-7,.,TRBD1,CASSYIGTGNSYEQYF,TGTGCCAGCAGCTATATTGGGACAGGTAATTCCTACGAGCAGTACTTC
TRBV21-1,TRBJ2-3,.,.,CASSNGYGGNTDTQYF,TGTGCCAGCAGCAATGGATACGGAGGGAACACAGATACGCAGTATTTT
TRBV27,TRBJ2-5,.,.,CASSHWGGGETQYF,TGTGCCAGCAGCCATTGGGGAGGGGGAGAGACCCAGTACTTC
TRBV7-3,TRBJ2-7,.,TRBD2,CASSFPRREGGGNEQYF,TGTGCCAGCAGCTTCCCTCGCAGGGAGGGCGGAGGGAACGAGCAGTACTTC
TRBV5-4,TRBJ2-7,.,TRBD2,CASSSSGGAGEQYF,TGTGCCAGCAGCTCCAGCGGGGGGGCTGGCGAGCAGTACTTC